Below, 13 T cell receptor beta chains from the same sample are listed, as sequenced in a study of cytomegalovirus exposure and HLA in healthy donors. The PCR used 60 Vbeta and 13 Jbeta primers. Produced via immunoSEQ multiplex PCR; TCRdb's table is partial and in-frame only. The repertoire holds about 180,000 clones, with over 75% as singletons. Material for sequencing was PBMCs. These receptors all stem from a man aged 40-55 years in good health and CMV-seropositive.

J is TRBJ1-3 and V is TRBV5-1, with a possible D match to TRBD1 (6 bases). Germline-derived CDR1 and CDR2 are SGHRS and YFSETQ. The length of the CDR3 is 15 residues. Trimming pared 0 bases from V and 4 bases from J, leaving 11 bases between. CDR3 region: CASSLEQGYGNTIYF. As DNA, the CDR3 is TGCGCCAGCAGCTTGGAACAGGGTTACGGAAACACCATATATTTT. Supplemented by reference TRBV5-1 and TRBJ1-3, the full variable domain reads KAGVTQTPRYLIKTRGQQVTLSCSPISGHRSVSWYQQTPGQGLQFLFEYFSETQRNKGNFPGRFSGRQFSNSRSEMNVSTLELGDSALYLCASSLEQGYGNTIYFGEGSWLTVV.

The V call is TRBV18, the J call TRBJ1-2; D possibly corresponds to TRBD1 (5 bases). CDR3 size: 12 residues. Germline lookup yields CDR1 KGHSH and CDR2 LQKENI. The V and J ends lost 5 bases and 8 bases respectively, with 12 bases between them. The CDR3 loop reads CASSEDGGGYTF. The CDR3 DNA sequence: TGTGCCAGCTCAGAAGACGGGGGAGGCTACACCTTC. Together with reference TRBV18 and TRBJ1-2, the CDR3 gives the full variable domain: NAGVMQNPRHLVRRRGQEARLRCSPMKGHSHVYWYRQLPEEGLKFMVYLQKENIIDESGMPKERFSAEFPKEGPSILRIQQVVRGDSAAYFCASSEDGGGYTFGSGTRLTVV.

The V call is TRBV4-1, the J call TRBJ1-2, with D unclear. V lost 0 bases to trimming and J lost 5 bases, with 7 bases between them. Germline-derived CDR1 and CDR2 are MGHRA and YSYEKL. This CDR3 is built from 13 residues. CDR3 sequence reads: CASSQETYYGYTF. In DNA form, the CDR3 reads TGCGCCAGCAGCCAAGAGACATATTATGGCTACACCTTC.

The sample holds one count of this clone. The genes are TRBV2 and TRBJ2-7; D uncertain. V dropped 6 bases and J dropped 7 bases, with 10 bases sitting between them. CDR1 is SNHLY and CDR2 is FYNNEI in the germline V gene. This CDR3 has 11 residues. In nucleotides, the CDR3 is TGTGCCAGCAGCTACTCTCGGGAGCAGTACTTC. This encodes CASSYSREQYF.

This chain uses TRBV5-1 with TRBJ2-7; D is perhaps TRBD2 (6 bases). The CDR3 runs 14 residues. V lost 0 bases and J lost 7, with 14 bases in between. Germline CDR1 is SGHRS and CDR2 is YFSETQ. The CDR3 coding sequence is TGCGCCAGCAGCTTGGGTGGAGGGGTGAGGGAGCAGTACTTC. This encodes CASSLGGGVREQYF.

The CDR3 DNA follows: TGTGCCAGCAGCTTAGATTCTGGCAGATACGAGCAGTACTTC. Residues: CASSLDSGRYEQYF. The chain is built from TRBV11-3 and TRBJ2-7; no definite D call. Germline V gene sequence: CDR1 SGHNT, CDR2 YENEEA. The CDR3 is 14 amino acids. The V end was cut by 0 bases, the J end by 4 bases, with 10 bases between.

This chain's CDR3 is CASSFTVFRGEAFF. The DNA for the CDR3 is TGTGCCAGCAGCTTCACGGTTTTTCGGGGTGAAGCTTTCTTT. The chain is built from TRBV11-3 and TRBJ1-1, with D unclear. The CDR3 covers 14 residues. Per the germline V gene, CDR1 is SGHNT and CDR2 is YENEEA. V shed 3 bases and J shed 7 bases, with 15 bases lying between them.

The genes are TRBV7-9 and TRBJ2-1; D unclear. Germline lookup yields CDR1 SEHNR and CDR2 FQNEAQ (reference sequence). CDR3 length: 13 residues. Trimming took off 3 bases at V and 7 bases at J, with 10 bases between the two ends. CDR3 sequence (DNA): TGTGCCAGCAGCTTGACGGCCGGGAATGAGCAGTTCTTC. Translating it yields CASSLTAGNEQFF.

The rearrangement links TRBV27 to TRBJ2-2; D is undetermined. The length of the CDR3 is 13 residues. V lost 3 bases, J lost 0 bases, and 2 bases lay in between. Per germline, CDR1 MNHEY and CDR2 SMNVEV (reference sequence). The CDR3 reads CASSFANTGELFF. For the CDR3, the DNA is TGTGCCAGCAGTTTCGCGAACACCGGGGAGCTGTTTTTT.

This clone was seen more than once but under ten times. The rearrangement joins TRBV18 to TRBJ1-4; D is uncertain. The CDR3 spans 16 residues. Trimming left V 6 bases short and J 0 bases short, with 14 bases between. The germline V gene encodes CDR1 KGHSH and CDR2 LQKENI. In DNA form, the CDR3 reads TGTGCCAGCTCTCCTCCCCCCCAGGCAACTAATGAAAAACTGTTTTTT. Translated: CASSPPPQATNEKLFF.

In this sample, this clone turned up a few times. The rearrangement links TRBV19 to TRBJ1-5, with D possibly being TRBD1 (6 bases). This CDR3 has 14 residues. The V end was cut by 3 bases, the J end by 5 bases, with 11 bases between. Germline V gene data show CDR1 as LNHDA and CDR2 as SQIVND (reference sequence). The CDR3 here is CASSIGDIDQPQHF. The CDR3 DNA reads TGTGCCAGTAGTATCGGGGACATTGATCAGCCCCAGCATTTT.

The chain is built from TRBV9 and TRBJ1-5; the D gene is possibly TRBD1 (5 bases). The CDR3 length is 15 residues. V was cut by 0 bases and J by 3 bases, with 10 bases left in between. Looked up from germline, CDR1 is SGDLS and CDR2 is YYNGEE. CDR3 in DNA: TGTGCCAGCAGCGTAGGAGCAGGGATCAATCAGCCCCAGCATTTT. Translation gives CASSVGAGINQPQHF.

On this clone itself: At the DNA level, this CDR3 is encoded by other sequences in the same sample as well. The V gene is TRBV4-1, the J gene TRBJ2-5; 12 bases fit TRBD2. Trimming cost V 1 base and J 5 bases; bases outside gene matches: 5. Germline V gene sequence: CDR1 MGHRA, CDR2 YSYEKL. The CDR3 loop spans 16 amino acids. In DNA form, the CDR3 reads TGCGCCAGCAGCCAAGGCCTAGCGGGAGGGGGGGAGACCCAGTACTTC. Translated, it gives CASSQGLAGGGETQYF.